This T cell receptor (beta chain) was observed in a study of blood T cell repertoires in COVID-19. Germline CDR1 reads SGHRS; CDR2 reads YFSETQ. The CDR3 covers 14 residues. V was shortened by 1 base and J by 6 bases, with 11 bases between the two germline ends. Original processing methods: Amplification of reference gene primers provided the estimated nucleated cell counts. Sequencing was performed with immunoSEQ multiplex PCR; in TCRdb, only in-frame clones are kept and a portion is missing. V and J calls plus clone size are reproduced from that table; the DNA served to infer D and trimming. The sample carries 310,000 or so clones, roughly 86% recorded once.

The rearrangement uses TRBV5-1 and TRBJ1-5; D unresolved. This sequence was found in a woman aged 25 to 39 who had recovered from COVID-19. The sequenced sample was peripheral blood. As DNA, the CDR3 is TGCGCCAGCAGCTTGAGTTACGGTACTCAGCCCCAGCATTTT. Protein sequence: CASSLSYGTQPQHF.